Listed below are T cell receptor beta chains from one sample, sequenced in a study of T-cell reconstitution after alpha-beta-depleted transplantation in children. TCRdb reanalysed the PCR reads using MiXCR and keeps one entry per CDR3 protein. Here the sample spans about 870,000 distinct CDR3 sequences, 15% to 20% being singletons. This specimen consisted of PBMCs, mostly from graft donor cells, obtained 360 days after TCRalphabeta/CD19-depleted stem cell transplant. These receptors all come from a male patient between 10 and 17 years old who had a stem cell transplant for acute lymphoblastic leukemia, so the T cells may come from the graft donor. CDR3s include the opening cysteine and the closing phenylalanine or tryptophan. A D gene is named only where the DNA matches it firmly. Expanded clones get a size class; other rows say once, few or many, or leave the size out.

v_gene: TRBV2
d_gene: -
abundance: few
j_gene: TRBJ2-3
CDR3nt: TGTGCCAGCGTCGGGAGTTGGGCAGATACGCAGTATTTT
CDR3aa: CASVGSWADTQYF

v_gene: TRBV7-6
d_gene: -
abundance: -
j_gene: TRBJ2-2
CDR3nt: TGTGCCAGCAGCTTACCCTGGGGGACCGGCGGGGAGCTGTTTTTT
CDR3aa: CASSLPWGTGGELFF

v_gene: TRBV6-5
d_gene: TRBD1
abundance: many
j_gene: TRBJ1-5
CDR3nt: TGTGCCAGCAGTTTCGACAGGGGGGGTCAGCCCCAGCATTTT
CDR3aa: CASSFDRGGQPQHF

v_gene: TRBV11-2
d_gene: -
abundance: few
j_gene: TRBJ2-3
CDR3nt: TGTGCCAGCAACACACACATTTGGCCAGATACGCAGTATTTT
CDR3aa: CASNTHIWPDTQYF

v_gene: TRBV25-1
d_gene: -
abundance: -
j_gene: TRBJ2-2
CDR3nt: TGTGCCAGCAGTTGGACAGAGTTCACCGGGGAGCTGTTTTTT
CDR3aa: CASSWTEFTGELFF

v_gene: TRBV2
d_gene: TRBD1
abundance: -
j_gene: TRBJ2-7
CDR3nt: TGTGCCAGCAGAGGGGACAGGAGCGAGCAGTACTTC
CDR3aa: CASRGDRSEQYF

v_gene: TRBV5-1
d_gene: TRBD2
abundance: -
j_gene: TRBJ2-1
CDR3nt: TGCGCCAGCACAGCCGGGACTAGCGGGTACAATGAGCAGTTCTTC
CDR3aa: CASTAGTSGYNEQFF

v_gene: TRBV24-1
d_gene: TRBD2
abundance: few
j_gene: TRBJ2-7
CDR3nt: TGTGCCACCAGTGGAAAAGGGACTAGCGGGCCCTACGAGCAGTACTTC
CDR3aa: CATSGKGTSGPYEQYF

v_gene: TRBV21-1
d_gene: -
abundance: -
j_gene: TRBJ2-3
CDR3nt: TGTGCCAGCAGCCCGGCCCCCGTAGGACTAGCGGACGTTCGCACAGATACGCAGTATTTT
CDR3aa: CASSPAPVGLADVRTDTQYF

v_gene: TRBV12-3/TRBV12-4
d_gene: -
abundance: -
j_gene: TRBJ2-1
CDR3nt: TGTGCCAGCAGTTTGTTGTGGGGGGACCCCAATGAGCAGTTCTTC
CDR3aa: CASSLLWGDPNEQFF

v_gene: TRBV28
d_gene: -
abundance: -
j_gene: TRBJ2-1
CDR3nt: TGTGCCAGCAAGGAGCTTAACAATGAGCAGTTCTTC
CDR3aa: CASKELNNEQFF

v_gene: TRBV12-5
d_gene: -
abundance: -
j_gene: TRBJ1-1
CDR3nt: TGTGCTAGTGGTTTGGTACGGGGGGCCCCTGAAGCTTTCTTT
CDR3aa: CASGLVRGAPEAFF

v_gene: TRBV7-9
d_gene: TRBD1
abundance: many
j_gene: TRBJ2-4
CDR3nt: TGTGCCAGCAGCTCCGGACAGGGGGCGAACATTCAGTACTTC
CDR3aa: CASSSGQGANIQYF

v_gene: TRBV20-1
d_gene: -
abundance: few
j_gene: TRBJ2-1
CDR3nt: TGCAGTGCTAGAGATCTCGCCGGGAATTCCTACAATGAGCAGTTCTTC
CDR3aa: CSARDLAGNSYNEQFF

v_gene: TRBV11-2
d_gene: -
abundance: few
j_gene: TRBJ1-1
CDR3nt: TGTGCCAGCAGCTTAGATCTGGGATCAGAGCTGAACACTGAAGCTTTCTTT
CDR3aa: CASSLDLGSELNTEAFF

v_gene: TRBV5-1
d_gene: -
abundance: few
j_gene: TRBJ2-7
CDR3nt: TGCGCCAGCAGCTTGAGTGGACTCCTTAGCTCCTACGAGCAGTACTTC
CDR3aa: CASSLSGLLSSYEQYF

v_gene: TRBV6-1
d_gene: -
abundance: -
j_gene: TRBJ2-7
CDR3nt: TGTGCCAGCAGTCCCGGGTCTTTTGGTTCTTACTCCGAGGAAACGCAGTACTTC
CDR3aa: CASSPGSFGSYSEETQYF

v_gene: TRBV5-1
d_gene: -
abundance: -
j_gene: TRBJ2-5
CDR3nt: TGCGCCAGCAGCCCCGGACAGCCCCTCCAAGAGACCCAGTACTTC
CDR3aa: CASSPGQPLQETQYF

v_gene: TRBV20-1
d_gene: TRBD1
abundance: -
j_gene: TRBJ1-3
CDR3nt: TGCAGTGCTGTAACAGGGGGTAGCTCTGGAAACACCATATATTTT
CDR3aa: CSAVTGGSSGNTIYF

v_gene: TRBV12-3/TRBV12-4
d_gene: -
abundance: -
j_gene: TRBJ2-6
CDR3nt: TGTGCCAGCAGTTTAAGGGCAGGCGGGGCAGGGGTCCCTGGGGCCAACGTCCTGACTTTC
CDR3aa: CASSLRAGGAGVPGANVLTF

v_gene: TRBV12-3/TRBV12-4
d_gene: TRBD2
abundance: many
j_gene: TRBJ2-1
CDR3nt: TGTGCCAGCAGTCCCGGGACTAGCGTAAACGATGAGCAGTTCTTC
CDR3aa: CASSPGTSVNDEQFF

v_gene: TRBV9
d_gene: -
abundance: few
j_gene: TRBJ2-2
CDR3nt: TGTGCCAGCAGCGTAAGGGGGGACGGGGAGCTGTTTTTT
CDR3aa: CASSVRGDGELFF

v_gene: TRBV10-3
d_gene: -
abundance: few
j_gene: TRBJ1-5
CDR3nt: TGTGCCATCAGTGAGATGTCTTTCGAAAATCAGCCCCAGCATTTT
CDR3aa: CAISEMSFENQPQHF

v_gene: TRBV4-1
d_gene: -
abundance: many
j_gene: TRBJ2-4
CDR3nt: TGCGCCAGCAGCCAAGGAATACCATTAGCCAAAAACATTCAGTACTTC
CDR3aa: CASSQGIPLAKNIQYF

v_gene: TRBV29-1
d_gene: -
abundance: -
j_gene: TRBJ2-2
CDR3nt: TGCAGCGTTCGGACGGTCCCTAGTGAGCGCCACGGGGAGCTGTTTTTT
CDR3aa: CSVRTVPSERHGELFF

v_gene: TRBV5-1
d_gene: -
abundance: -
j_gene: TRBJ2-3
CDR3nt: TGCGCCAGCAGACACAGGGAACGGAGCACAGATACGCAGTATTTT
CDR3aa: CASRHRERSTDTQYF

v_gene: TRBV12-3/TRBV12-4
d_gene: -
abundance: -
j_gene: TRBJ2-5
CDR3nt: TGTGCCAGCAGTTTAGGGCCCGGGGGTCCACAAGAGACCCAGTACTTC
CDR3aa: CASSLGPGGPQETQYF

v_gene: TRBV18
d_gene: -
abundance: few
j_gene: TRBJ1-6
CDR3nt: TGTGCCAGCTCACCCCCCCGGGGCACGCAGAATTCACCCCTCCACTTT
CDR3aa: CASSPPRGTQNSPLHF

v_gene: TRBV6-4
d_gene: -
abundance: -
j_gene: TRBJ1-6
CDR3nt: TGTGCCAGCGGATTTAATTCACCCCTCCACTTT
CDR3aa: CASGFNSPLHF

v_gene: TRBV20-1
d_gene: TRBD2
abundance: -
j_gene: TRBJ2-7
CDR3nt: TGCAGTGCTAACGGGGTTGGGACTAGCGGGAGGGGGTTTCGCTACGAGCAGTACTTC
CDR3aa: CSANGVGTSGRGFRYEQYF

v_gene: TRBV18
d_gene: -
abundance: once
j_gene: TRBJ2-2
CDR3nt: TGTGCCAGCCCCCTAGCGACCACCGGGGAGCTGTTTTTT
CDR3aa: CASPLATTGELFF

v_gene: TRBV7-8
d_gene: TRBD2
abundance: -
j_gene: TRBJ2-7
CDR3nt: TGTGCCAGCGGGGGAGGGCTAAACCCCTACGAGCAGTACTTC
CDR3aa: CASGGGLNPYEQYF

v_gene: TRBV29-1
d_gene: -
abundance: -
j_gene: TRBJ1-2
CDR3nt: TGCAGCGTTGTCTTGGAGGGAAGTGGCTACACCTTC
CDR3aa: CSVVLEGSGYTF

v_gene: TRBV10-3
d_gene: TRBD2
abundance: few
j_gene: TRBJ2-1
CDR3nt: TGTGCCACCAGGGGACTAGCGGGGGTCTACAATGAGCAGTTCTTC
CDR3aa: CATRGLAGVYNEQFF

v_gene: TRBV7-9
d_gene: TRBD2
abundance: few
j_gene: TRBJ2-3
CDR3nt: TGTGCCAGCAGCCGGACTAGCGGAGCGAGTACGCAGTATTTT
CDR3aa: CASSRTSGASTQYF

v_gene: TRBV4-2
d_gene: TRBD2
abundance: few
j_gene: TRBJ2-5
CDR3nt: TGTGCCAGCAGCCAACGCGTGGGAGGGCCGGAGACCCAGTACTTC
CDR3aa: CASSQRVGGPETQYF

v_gene: TRBV15
d_gene: -
abundance: -
j_gene: TRBJ1-1
CDR3nt: TGTGCCACCAGCAGAGTCGTGAGGGACCCTGAAGCTTTCTTT
CDR3aa: CATSRVVRDPEAFF

v_gene: TRBV28
d_gene: TRBD2
abundance: few
j_gene: TRBJ2-1
CDR3nt: TGTGCCAGCAGTTCCCCCGGGGGGAGCGGAGAGCAGTTCTTC
CDR3aa: CASSSPGGSGEQFF

v_gene: TRBV6-1
d_gene: -
abundance: -
j_gene: TRBJ1-4
CDR3nt: TGTGCCAGCAGGGTCCGGGACACGGAAAATGAAAAACTGTTTTTT
CDR3aa: CASRVRDTENEKLFF

v_gene: TRBV3-1
d_gene: -
abundance: -
j_gene: TRBJ2-5
CDR3nt: TGTGCCAGCAGCCAAGCTGTGGGAGAGTTCCAAGAGACCCAGTACTTC
CDR3aa: CASSQAVGEFQETQYF

v_gene: TRBV5-1
d_gene: -
abundance: few
j_gene: TRBJ1-3
CDR3nt: TGCGCCAGCAGTCCCTCCGGGACACTTAGAATCTCTGGAAACACCATATATTTT
CDR3aa: CASSPSGTLRISGNTIYF

v_gene: TRBV4-2
d_gene: -
abundance: few
j_gene: TRBJ1-2
CDR3nt: TGTGCCAGCAGCCAAGTGGAGGAGGATGGCTACACCTTC
CDR3aa: CASSQVEEDGYTF

v_gene: TRBV20-1
d_gene: TRBD1
abundance: -
j_gene: TRBJ2-3
CDR3nt: TGCAGTGCAGAAGGGGGCCCAGATACGCAGTATTTT
CDR3aa: CSAEGGPDTQYF